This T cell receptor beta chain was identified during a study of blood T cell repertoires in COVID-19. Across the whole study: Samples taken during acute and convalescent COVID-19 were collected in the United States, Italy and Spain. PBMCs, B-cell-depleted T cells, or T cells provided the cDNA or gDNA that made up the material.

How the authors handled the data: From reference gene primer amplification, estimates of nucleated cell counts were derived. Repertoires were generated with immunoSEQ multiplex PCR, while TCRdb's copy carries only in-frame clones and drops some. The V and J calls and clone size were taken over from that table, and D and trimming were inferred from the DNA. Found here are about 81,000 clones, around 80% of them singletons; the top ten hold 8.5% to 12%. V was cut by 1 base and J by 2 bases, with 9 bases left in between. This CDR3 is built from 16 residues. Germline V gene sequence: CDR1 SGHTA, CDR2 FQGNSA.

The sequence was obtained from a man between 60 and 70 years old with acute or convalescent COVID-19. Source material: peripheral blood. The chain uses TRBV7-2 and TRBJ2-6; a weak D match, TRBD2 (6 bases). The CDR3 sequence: CASSLDGGTGANVLTF. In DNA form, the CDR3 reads TGTGCCAGCAGCTTAGATGGGGGGACTGGGGCCAACGTCCTGACTTTC.